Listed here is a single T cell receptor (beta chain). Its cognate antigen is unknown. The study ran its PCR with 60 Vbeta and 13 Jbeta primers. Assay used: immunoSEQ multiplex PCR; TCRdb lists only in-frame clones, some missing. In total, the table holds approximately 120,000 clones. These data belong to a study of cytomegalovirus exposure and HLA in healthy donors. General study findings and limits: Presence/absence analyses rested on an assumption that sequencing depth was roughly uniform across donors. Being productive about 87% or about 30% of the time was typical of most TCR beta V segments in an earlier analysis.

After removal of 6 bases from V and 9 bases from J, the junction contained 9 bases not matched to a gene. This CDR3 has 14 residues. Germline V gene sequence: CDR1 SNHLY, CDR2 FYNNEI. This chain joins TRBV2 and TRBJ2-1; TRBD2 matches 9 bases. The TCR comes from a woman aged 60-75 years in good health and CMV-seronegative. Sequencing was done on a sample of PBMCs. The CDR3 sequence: CASSELAGGIEQFF. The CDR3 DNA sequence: TGTGCCAGCAGCGAGTTGGCGGGGGGGATTGAGCAGTTCTTC.